This TCR beta chain was captured in a study of early T cells in non-severe SARS-CoV-2 infection. TCRdb reprocessed the 5' RACE reads with MiXCR, giving one entry per CDR3 protein. Of tens of thousands of distinct CDR3 sequences in the sample, about 5% are singletons; the top ten hold roughly 29%. This clonotype came up a few times. The CDR3 contains 14 residues. Germline CDR1 is SGHNT and CDR2 is YYREEE (reference sequence). The ends lost 4 bases at V and 5 bases at J; junction bases unmatched: 5. The V call is TRBV5-4, the J call TRBJ2-3; 9 positions match TRBD1. The TCR was taken from an adult who was a healthcare worker with PCR-confirmed SARS-CoV-2 infection or an uninfected control (not recorded which). Sequencing used whole blood. CDR3 DNA sequence: TGTGCCAGCAGCAAGGGACAGGGTGGAGATACGCAGTATTTT. Protein product: CASSKGQGGDTQYF.